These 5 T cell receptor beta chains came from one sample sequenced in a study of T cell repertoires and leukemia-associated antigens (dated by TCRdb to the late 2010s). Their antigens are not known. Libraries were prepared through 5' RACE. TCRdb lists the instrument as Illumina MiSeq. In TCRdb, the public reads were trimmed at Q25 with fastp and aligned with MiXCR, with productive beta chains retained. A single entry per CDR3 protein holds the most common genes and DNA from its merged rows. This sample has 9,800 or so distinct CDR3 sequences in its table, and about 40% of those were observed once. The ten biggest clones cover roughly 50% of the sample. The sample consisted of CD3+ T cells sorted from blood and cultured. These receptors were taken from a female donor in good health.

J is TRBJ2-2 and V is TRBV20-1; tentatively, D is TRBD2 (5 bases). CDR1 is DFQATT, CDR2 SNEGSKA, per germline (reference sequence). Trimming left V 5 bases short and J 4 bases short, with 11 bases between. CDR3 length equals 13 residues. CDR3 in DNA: TGCAGTGCTTCTTCGGGGATCACCGGGGAGCTGTTTTTT. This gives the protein CSASSGITGELFF.

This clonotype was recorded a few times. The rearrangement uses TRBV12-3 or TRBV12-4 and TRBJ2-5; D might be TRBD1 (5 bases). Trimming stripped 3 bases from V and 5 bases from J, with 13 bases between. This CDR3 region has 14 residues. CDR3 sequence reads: CASSLRQSKETQYF. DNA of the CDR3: TGTGCCAGCAGTTTGAGACAGAGCAAGGAGACCCAGTACTTC.

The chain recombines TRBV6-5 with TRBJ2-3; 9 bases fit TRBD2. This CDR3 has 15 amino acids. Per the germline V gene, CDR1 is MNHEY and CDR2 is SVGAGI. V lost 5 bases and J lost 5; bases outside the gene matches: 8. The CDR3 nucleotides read TGTGCCAGCAGTGGGGGACTAGCTGTCGTAGATACGCAGTATTTT. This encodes CASSGGLAVVDTQYF.

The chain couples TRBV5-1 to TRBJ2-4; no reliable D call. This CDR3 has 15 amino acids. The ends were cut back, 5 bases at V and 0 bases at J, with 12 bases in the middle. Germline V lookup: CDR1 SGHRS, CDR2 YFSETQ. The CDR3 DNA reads TGCGCCAGCAGATCGTCGGAGCTAGCCAAAAACATTCAGTACTTC. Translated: CASRSSELAKNIQYF.

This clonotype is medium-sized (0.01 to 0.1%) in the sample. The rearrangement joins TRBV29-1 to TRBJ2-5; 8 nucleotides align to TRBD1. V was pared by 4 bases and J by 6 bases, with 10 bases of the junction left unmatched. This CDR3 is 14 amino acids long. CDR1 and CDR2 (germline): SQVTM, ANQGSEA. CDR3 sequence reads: CSVGTGNSPKTQYF. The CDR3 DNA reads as TGCAGCGTTGGGACAGGGAATTCCCCGAAGACCCAGTACTTC.